The 3 T cell receptor beta chains below all came from one sample that was sequenced in a study of neurological immune-mediated disorders. TCRdb reanalysed the 5' RACE reads using MiXCR and keeps one entry per CDR3 protein. This sample has about 46,000 distinct CDR3 sequences; about 2% occur once, and the top ten carry approximately 2.1%. The sequencing sample was made of PBMCs. These receptor sequences come from a woman in her thirties or forties with multiple sclerosis.

This clonotype was seen repeatedly, ten times or more. The rearrangement links TRBV29-1 to TRBJ2-4; 11 bases are shared with TRBD1. J lost 8 bases, V lost 7 bases, and 10 bases had no gene match. This CDR3 has 14 amino acids. Germline V gene lookup returns CDR1 SQVTM and CDR2 ANQGSEA. The CDR3 DNA is TGCAGCGCAGGATCCGGGACAGGGGGAGACATTCAGTACTTC. It encodes CSAGSGTGGDIQYF.

This clonotype was observed many times. The chain employs TRBV5-1 and TRBJ1-2, with D possibly being TRBD1 (5 bases). The ends were cut back, 6 bases at V and 4 bases at J, with 16 bases in the middle. CDR1 is SGHRS and CDR2 is YFSETQ in the germline V gene. There are 14 residues in the CDR3. The CDR3 nucleotides are TGCGCCAGCAAAAGTGCGGGGCCAAGCTATGGCTACACCTTC. Its protein product is CASKSAGPSYGYTF.

This clonotype was seen repeatedly, ten times or more. J is TRBJ1-3 and V is TRBV12-3 or TRBV12-4, with D perhaps TRBD1 (5 bases). CDR3 length: 13 amino acids. Between the trimmed V and J ends, which lost 4 bases and 5 bases, there was a span of 9 bases. CDR3 sequence (DNA): TGTGCCAGCAGTTGGGACCGTCGAAACACCATATATTTT. Protein product: CASSWDRRNTIYF.